Sequencing of this TCR beta chain was carried out in a study of radiation and T cells in renal cell carcinoma. Some clones are missing from TCRdb's copy, which holds only in-frame ones; the method was immunoSEQ multiplex PCR. The sample lists 130,000 to 150,000 clones, 86% occurring once. In its sample, this clone was seen once. Sample time point: blood 4 weeks post-SBRT, at nephrectomy. The treatment denotes: 15 Gy SBRT to primary tumor, nephrectomy 4 weeks later. Nephrectomy followed 15 Gy stereotactic body radiation by 4 weeks. V lost 2 bases, J lost 4 bases, and 1 base stayed unmatched. This CDR3 region has 12 residues. Germline CDR1 GTSNPN, CDR2 SVGIG (reference sequence).

This rearrangement joins TRBV30 to TRBJ2-7, with TRBD1 matching 8 bases. This TCR derives from a woman between 50 and 59 years old with renal cell carcinoma. The material was blood, obtained from a patient whose treatment included radiotherapy and nephrectomy. The CDR3 is CAWSRQGYEQYF. The CDR3 coding sequence is TGTGCCTGGAGTCGACAGGGGTACGAGCAGTACTTC.